This T cell receptor (beta chain) was recovered during a study of Ad26.COV2.S vaccination and SARS-CoV-2 variants. In germline, CDR1 is LNHNV, CDR2 YYDKDF (reference sequence). The V and J ends lost 1 base and 5 bases respectively, with 9 bases between them. The CDR3 extends over 13 amino acids. TCRdb's copy holds only in-frame clones and misses some; the assay was immunoSEQ multiplex PCR. The profile shows over 110,000 clones, 86% of them singletons. Sample: peripheral blood, taken after recovery from COVID-19. This chain links TRBV15 with TRBJ2-7, with unresolved D. The receptor was isolated from a human donor who had recovered from COVID-19. In DNA, the CDR3 is TGTGCCACCAGCAGAGGACCTCAGGACGAGCAGTACTTC. As protein: CATSRGPQDEQYF.